These 29 T cell receptor beta chains came from one sample sequenced in a study of human T cells and chemical hapten exposure. Noted time point: pre-sensitization, week 0. Treatment defined: therapeutic diphenylcyclopropenone sensitization with weekly scalp DPC. TCRdb re-called the RACE reads with MiXCR, one entry per CDR3 protein. Of roughly 80,000 distinct CDR3 sequences in the sample, approximately 14% were seen once. Sequencing used whole blood, obtained in connection with sensitization to the hapten diphenylcyclopropenone (DPC). Receptors were obtained from a woman aged 45-65 years with alopecia areata. Some clones in this sample may be carry-over from other donors' samples.

This clonotype turned up a few times. This chain uses TRBV6-1 with TRBJ2-5, with D possibly called TRBD1 or TRBD2 (5 bases each). Germline CDR1 is MNHNS and CDR2 is SASEGT. Trimming shortened V by 8 bases and J by 3 bases, and 19 bases separated the two germline ends. There are 15 residues in the CDR3. The CDR3 sequence: CASSRNGALEETQYF. The CDR3 DNA reads as TGTGCCAGCTCCCGGAACGGGGCCCTCGAAGAGACCCAGTACTTC.

This clonotype has at least ten counts. For the CDR3, the DNA is TGTGCCACCGAGGACAGGGCCTACCACTACACCTTC. Its translation is CATEDRAYHYTF. The chain uses TRBV7-9 and TRBJ1-2; 8 positions agree with TRBD1. There are 12 residues in the CDR3. J gave up 10 bases and V 10 bases, and 11 bases lay outside the gene matches. From germline, CDR1 is SEHNR and CDR2 FQNEAQ (reference sequence).

The chain has TRBV5-1 and TRBJ1-1; 9 bases agree with TRBD1. This CDR3 spans 15 amino acids. The V gene's germline CDR1 is SGHRS and CDR2 YFSETQ. Losses at the gene ends were 4 bases for V and 4 bases for J; bases not matched to a gene: 8. The CDR3 protein is CASSPWTGAVTEAFF. In DNA form, the CDR3 reads TGCGCCAGCAGCCCTTGGACAGGGGCCGTCACTGAAGCTTTCTTT. The variable domain in full, completed from reference TRBV5-1 and TRBJ1-1, reads KAGVTQTPRYLIKTRGQQVTLSCSPISGHRSVSWYQQTPGQGLQFLFEYFSETQRNKGNFPGRFSGRQFSNSRSEMNVSTLELGDSALYLCASSPWTGAVTEAFFGQGTRLTVV.

The CDR3 sequence: CASSYGLSVNEQFF. The CDR3 DNA reads as TGTGCCAGCAGTTATGGGCTGAGTGTGAATGAGCAGTTCTTC. This rearrangement joins TRBV28 to TRBJ2-1; D is unresolved. V gave up 4 bases and J gave up 7 bases, with 14 bases separating them. Germline V gene lookup returns CDR1 MDHEN and CDR2 SYDVKM. This CDR3 is built from 14 residues.

This clonotype has just a few counts. J is TRBJ2-1 and V is TRBV7-9; TRBD2 aligns across 12 bases. The CDR3 extends over 18 amino acids. The junction had 10 bases not matched to a gene; V was cut back by 2 bases and J by 5 bases. Germline CDR1 and CDR2: SEHNR and FQNEAQ (reference sequence). The CDR3 region is CASSLPTSGSGGNNEQFF. In nucleotides, the CDR3 is TGTGCCAGCAGCTTACCGACTAGCGGGAGTGGCGGGAACAATGAGCAGTTCTTC.

This clonotype was counted between two and nine times. The J gene is TRBJ2-2, the V gene TRBV7-2; either TRBD1 or TRBD2 may supply D (5 bases each). Trimming shortened V by 5 bases and J by 4 bases, and 11 bases separated the two germline ends. The germline CDR1 and CDR2 sequences are SGHTA and FQGNSA. This CDR3 has 14 residues. The CDR3 reads CASSPIGATGELFF. The CDR3 region has the DNA TGTGCCAGCAGCCCCATCGGGGCCACCGGGGAGCTGTTTTTT.

This chain connects TRBV6-5 to TRBJ2-5, with D maybe TRBD2 (6 bases). This CDR3 is built from 14 residues. Deletions cut 2 bases from V and 1 base from J, with 8 bases between. Germline assignment: CDR1 MNHEY and CDR2 SVGAGI. The CDR3: CASSYNGGQETQYF. In DNA, the CDR3 is TGTGCCAGCAGTTACAACGGGGGCCAAGAGACCCAGTACTTC.

This chain links TRBV9 with TRBJ2-1; TRBD2 matches 14 bases. The germline V gene encodes CDR1 SGDLS and CDR2 YYNGEE. The CDR3 contains 17 residues. The trim removed 0 bases at V and 9 bases at J, leaving 8 bases unmatched. The CDR3: CASSVATGLAGDGEQFF. The CDR3 DNA reads as TGTGCCAGCAGCGTAGCTACGGGACTAGCGGGAGATGGTGAGCAGTTCTTC.

This clonotype appeared a few times. This chain connects TRBV20-1 to TRBJ2-7, with TRBD1 matching 7 bases. V dropped 0 bases and J dropped 0; count of bases not matched to a gene: 5. Germline V gene lookup returns CDR1 DFQATT and CDR2 SNEGSKA (reference sequence). The CDR3 covers 15 residues. The CDR3 coding sequence is TGCAGTGCTAGAGACACCCGGGACAGCTCCTACGAGCAGTACTTC. Encoded protein: CSARDTRDSSYEQYF.

V is TRBV4-1 and J is TRBJ1-1; D call uncertain. Trimming left V 0 bases short and J 3 bases short, with 23 bases between. The germline V gene encodes CDR1 MGHRA and CDR2 YSYEKL. The CDR3 runs to 19 residues. As DNA, the CDR3 is TGCGCCAGCAGCCAAGATCAAAGTTCACTCCTAAGTATCGACACTGAAGCTTTCTTT. It is translated as CASSQDQSSLLSIDTEAFF.

This sequence joins TRBV2 and TRBJ2-7; 8 nucleotides align to TRBD2. The V segment lost 8 bases and the J segment 0 bases; nucleotides outside the gene matches: 6. The CDR3 has 14 residues. The V gene's germline CDR1 is SNHLY and CDR2 FYNNEI. CDR3 nucleotides: TGTGCCAGCCGACCGGGGACTAGCTCCTACGAGCAGTACTTC. Encoded protein: CASRPGTSSYEQYF.

The J gene is TRBJ2-1, the V gene TRBV7-8, with 7 nucleotides matching TRBD2. V lost 2 bases, J lost 3 bases, and 13 bases stayed unmatched. The CDR3 has 18 amino acids. CDR1 is SGHVS and CDR2 is FQNEAQ in the germline V gene. CDR3 DNA: TGTGCCAGCAGCTTATTGCCCTCGGGGGGTCGGGACTACAATGAGCAGTTCTTC. Translated, it gives CASSLLPSGGRDYNEQFF.

J is TRBJ2-7 and V is TRBV5-1; maybe TRBD1 (6 bases). Trimming took off 4 bases at V and 3 bases at J, with 14 bases between the two ends. The CDR3 consists of 14 residues. CDR1 SGHRS and CDR2 YFSETQ come from the germline V gene. The CDR3 DNA sequence: TGCGCCAGCAGCCTAAGCGGACAGTACTACGAGCAGTACTTC. Translation: CASSLSGQYYEQYF.

In DNA, the CDR3 is TGCAGCGCCACCGGGACAGAGCACTACGAGCAGTACTTC. Translating gives CSATGTEHYEQYF. The chain uses TRBV29-1 and TRBJ2-7; 7 bases are shared with TRBD1. After removal of 7 bases from V and 3 bases from J, the junction contained 9 bases not matched to a gene. The germline V gene has CDR1 SQVTM and CDR2 ANQGSEA. The CDR3 is 13 amino acids.

This clonotype came up a few times. The chain is built from TRBV2 and TRBJ2-4; either TRBD1 or TRBD2 may fit D (5 bases each). The CDR3 totals 15 residues. Germline V gene data show CDR1 as SNHLY and CDR2 as FYNNEI. The V end was cut by 6 bases, the J end by 1 base, with 13 bases between. The chain's CDR3 is CASSPEGLAKNIQYF. The CDR3 DNA reads TGTGCCAGCAGCCCAGAGGGGTTGGCCAAAAACATTCAGTACTTC.

This clonotype turned up a few times. This sequence joins TRBV28 and TRBJ2-7, with D possibly TRBD1 on 5 matching bases. The CDR3 is 11 residues long. The V end lost 6 bases, the J end lost 7 bases, and 10 bases lay between the germline ends. Germline lookup yields CDR1 MDHEN and CDR2 SYDVKM. The CDR3 sequence: CASRQGREQYF. The CDR3 DNA reads TGTGCCAGCAGGCAGGGCCGGGAGCAGTACTTC. The full variable domain, in which reference TRBV28 and TRBJ2-7 provide the parts outside the CDR3, is DVKVTQSSRYLVKRTGEKVFLECVQDMDHENMFWYRQDPGLGLRLIYFSYDVKMKEKGDIPEGYSVSREKKERFSLILESASTNQTSMYLCASRQGREQYFGPGTRLTVT.

The chain employs TRBV5-6 and TRBJ2-3, with D possibly being TRBD2 (6 bases). Between the trimmed V and J ends, which lost 0 bases and 4 bases, there was a span of 9 bases. This CDR3 spans 14 amino acids. CDR1 is SGHDT, CDR2 YYEEEE, per germline. CDR3 DNA sequence: TGTGCCAGCAGCTTGGGCGGGAACGCAGATACGCAGTATTTT. Translating it yields CASSLGGNADTQYF.

This chain connects TRBV20-1 to TRBJ2-1; 13 bases are shared with TRBD2. Trimming took 5 bases from V and 7 from J; bases not matched to a gene: 5. The CDR3 length is 14 residues. Germline V gene lookup returns CDR1 DFQATT and CDR2 SNEGSKA (reference sequence). The CDR3 DNA follows: TGCAGTGCTCAAGGGACTAGCGGGATAAATGAGCAGTTCTTC. This codes for CSAQGTSGINEQFF.

This clonotype was seen a few times. The chain combines TRBV7-8 with TRBJ1-2; D may be TRBD1 (5 bases). Trimming pared 5 bases from V and 6 bases from J, leaving 16 bases between. Germline CDR1 reads SGHVS; CDR2 reads FQNEAQ. The CDR3 spans 14 residues. Here the CDR3 DNA reads TGTGCCAGCAGCCCCCGACAGCTCTCCAATGGCTACACCTTC. Translated: CASSPRQLSNGYTF.

This clonotype was detected many times. The chain uses TRBV7-9 and TRBJ1-2; D uncertain. The CDR3 spans 14 residues. V was trimmed by 2 bases and J by 7 bases, leaving 14 bases between them. Germline lookup yields CDR1 SEHNR and CDR2 FQNEAQ (reference sequence). CDR3 sequence: CASSLLGISAGYTF. The CDR3 coding sequence is TGTGCCAGCAGCTTATTAGGGATTTCGGCTGGCTACACCTTC.

The gene calls are TRBV24-1 and TRBJ1-2; D unresolved. The CDR3 extends over 13 amino acids. Germline CDR1 and CDR2: KGHDR and SFDVKD. V lost 7 bases to trimming and J lost 1 base, with 9 bases between them. CDR3 sequence (DNA): TGTGCCACCAGGGGAGGAGATAACTATGGCTACACCTTC. The encoded protein is CATRGGDNYGYTF.

The rearrangement uses TRBV29-1 and TRBJ2-7, with a weak D call TRBD2 (5 bases). Germline V gene lookup returns CDR1 SQVTM and CDR2 ANQGSEA. CDR3 size: 13 residues. V was shortened by 3 bases and J by 2 bases, with 11 bases between the two germline ends. The CDR3 protein is CSVEVSGTYEQYF. The CDR3 bases are TGCAGCGTTGAGGTCTCGGGAACCTACGAGCAGTACTTC.

The sample holds a few counts of this clonotype. The chain has TRBV5-1 and TRBJ2-4; 10 bases match TRBD1. V lost 4 bases and J lost 6; bases outside the gene matches: 7. The germline V gene has CDR1 SGHRS and CDR2 YFSETQ. The CDR3 extends over 15 amino acids. CDR3 nucleotides: TGCGCCAGCAGCCCAAAGACAGGGGGCCTAAACATTCAGTACTTC. Its protein product is CASSPKTGGLNIQYF.

This clonotype was detected only a few times. This rearrangement joins TRBV12-3 or TRBV12-4 to TRBJ2-1, with 13 bases aligning to TRBD2. The CDR3 consists of 15 residues. With V trimmed by 2 bases and J by 8 bases, 3 bases remained unmatched. In DNA, the CDR3 is TGTGCCAGCAGTTTACGACTAGCGGGAGGCGATGAGCAGTTCTTC. This sequence encodes CASSLRLAGGDEQFF.

This chain links TRBV14 with TRBJ2-1, with 7 nucleotides matching TRBD1. Germline V gives CDR1 SGHDN, CDR2 FVKESK. V was clipped by 4 bases and J by 4 bases; unmatched bases: 4. The CDR3 covers 14 residues. For the CDR3, the DNA is TGTGCCAGCAGCCCGGGGACAGTTTACAATGAGCAGTTCTTC. Translating it yields CASSPGTVYNEQFF.

This clonotype was counted at least ten times. The V call is TRBV4-1, the J call TRBJ1-1; D is undetermined. V was shortened by 2 bases and J by 10 bases, with 8 bases between the two germline ends. Per germline, CDR1 MGHRA and CDR2 YSYEKL. The CDR3 runs to 11 residues. The CDR3 spells CASSQSEGAFF. In DNA form, the CDR3 reads TGCGCCAGCAGCCAATCCGAGGGAGCTTTCTTT.

The chain combines TRBV25-1 with TRBJ2-3; 12 nucleotides agree with TRBD2. Germline assignment: CDR1 MGHDK and CDR2 SYGVNS. Losses at the gene ends were 1 base for V and 6 bases for J; bases not matched to a gene: 5. The CDR3 spans 16 residues. CDR3 sequence (DNA): TGTGCCAGCAGTGAATTCGGACTAGCGGGAACCGATACGCAGTATTTT. This sequence encodes CASSEFGLAGTDTQYF.

This clonotype was seen at least ten times. The chain links TRBV24-1 to TRBJ2-5; 12 bases agree with TRBD2. The CDR3 contains 14 residues. V shed 4 bases, J shed 5 bases, and the junction held 1 base outside the gene matches. CDR1 KGHDR and CDR2 SFDVKD come from the germline V gene. The CDR3 coding sequence is TGTGCCACCAGTGAGACTAGCGGGAGTGAGACCCAGTACTTC. This codes for CATSETSGSETQYF.

Ten or more counts support this clonotype. The CDR3, as DNA: TGTGCCAGCAGCCGTCGGTATGCGTGGGGAACGGTTACTGAAGCTTTCTTT. Its translation is CASSRRYAWGTVTEAFF. V usage is TRBV5-6 and J usage is TRBJ1-1; D is undetermined. Germline CDR1 and CDR2: SGHDT and YYEEEE. Trimming removed 4 bases from V and 5 bases from J, with 24 bases in between. This CDR3 has 17 residues.